A single sample gave rise to the 16 T cell receptor beta chains below, sequenced in a study of CD8 T cells in ankylosing spondylitis. TCRdb reprocessed the 5' RACE reads via MiXCR and lists one record per CDR3 protein. The repertoire includes 150,000 to 200,000 distinct CDR3 sequences, approximately 12% of them detected once, and about 10% sits in the top ten. The source material was blood, either unsorted or a sorted T cell fraction (not recorded which). Source of these receptors: a female donor with ankylosing spondylitis or in good health (not recorded which).

This clonotype was counted at least ten times. This rearrangement joins TRBV7-9 to TRBJ1-5; possibly TRBD1 for D (5 bases). The CDR3 is 14 residues long. CDR1 is SEHNR and CDR2 is FQNEAQ in the germline V gene (reference sequence). With 5 bases removed from V and 4 bases from J, the gap between germline ends came to 12 bases. The CDR3 DNA sequence: TGTGCCAGCAGCGGTCAGGGAGGGAATCAGCCCCAGCATTTT. This sequence encodes CASSGQGGNQPQHF.

This clonotype has more than one count but fewer than ten. V usage is TRBV7-2 and J usage is TRBJ1-6; tentative D call: TRBD1 (6 bases). The ends were cut back, 7 bases at V and 9 bases at J, with 16 bases in the middle. The CDR3 is made up of 14 amino acids. Germline CDR1 reads SGHTA; CDR2 reads FQGNSA. The CDR3 DNA follows: TGTGCCAGCACCGGGGGGCCTGGAGGTTCACCCCTCCACTTT. It specifies CASTGGPGGSPLHF.

This clonotype was counted many times. The chain employs TRBV5-5 and TRBJ1-3; D unresolved. The CDR3 is 15 amino acids. The germline CDR1 and CDR2 sequences are SGHKS and YYEKEE (reference sequence). Trimming stripped 1 base from V and 4 bases from J, with 12 bases between. CDR3 nucleotide sequence: TGTGCCAGCAGCTTGCCTGTAGCCTACGGAAACACCATATATTTT. Translated: CASSLPVAYGNTIYF. The entire variable domain, with the rest obtained from reference TRBV5-5 and TRBJ1-3, is as follows: DAGVTQSPTHLIKTRGQQVTLRCSPISGHKSVSWYQQVLGQGPQFIFQYYEKEERGRGNFPDRFSARQFPNYSSELNVNALLLGDSALYLCASSLPVAYGNTIYFGEGSWLTVV.

The chain couples TRBV7-2 to TRBJ1-3; TRBD1 aligns across 9 bases. This CDR3 spans 13 amino acids. Losses at the gene ends were 8 bases for V and 7 bases for J; bases not matched to a gene: 6. Germline V gene lookup returns CDR1 SGHTA and CDR2 FQGNSA. CDR3 DNA sequence: TGTGCCAGCCTCGGACAGGGGAGGAACACCATATATTTT. It translates to CASLGQGRNTIYF. The complete variable domain, with remaining parts taken from reference TRBV7-2 and TRBJ1-3, reads GAGVSQSPSNKVTEKGKDVELRCDPISGHTALYWYRQSLGQGLEFLIYFQGNSAPDKSGLPSDRFSAERTGGSVSTLTIQRTQQEDSAVYLCASLGQGRNTIYFGEGSWLTVV.

At least ten counts were recorded for this clonotype. The chain has TRBV12-3 or TRBV12-4 and TRBJ2-5; D not certain. Trimming removed 6 bases at V and 2 bases at J, with 7 bases between. CDR3 length equals 12 residues. In DNA, the CDR3 is TGTGCCAGCAGCAGTAATCAAGAGACCCAGTACTTC. It codes for CASSSNQETQYF.

This clonotype was counted ten times or more. The chain carries TRBV27 and TRBJ2-1; 9 bases agree with TRBD2. Per the germline V gene, CDR1 is MNHEY and CDR2 is SMNVEV (reference sequence). V shed 4 bases, J shed 7 bases, and the junction held 14 bases outside the gene matches. This CDR3 is built from 17 residues. The CDR3 sequence is CASSSMTSGQLGNEQFF. The CDR3 DNA sequence: TGTGCCAGCAGTTCAATGACTAGCGGACAATTGGGGAATGAGCAGTTCTTC.

The V gene is TRBV21-1, the J gene TRBJ2-7; TRBD1 is the table's D call and was not checked against the DNA. TRBV21-1 represents a pseudogene. There are 15 residues in the CDR3. Here the CDR3 reads CASSRPGQGFYEQYF. CDR3 in DNA: TGTGCCAGCAGCCGTCCGGGACAGGGGTTCTACGAGCAGTACTTC.

On this clonotype itself: Possible read error: a much larger clone is one base away. Because the CDR3 is missing its conserved closing phenylalanine or tryptophan, this is likely a read error. V is TRBV7-2 and J is TRBJ1-5; D uncertain. CDR1 is SGHTA, CDR2 FQGNSA, per germline. The CDR3 spans 15 residues. Trimming shortened V by 5 bases and J by 7 bases, and 18 bases separated the two germline ends. This chain's CDR3 is CASSPGRLEGQPQHL. CDR3 coding DNA: TGTGCCAGCAGCCCAGGACGGTTAGAGGGACAGCCCCAGCATTTG.

This chain joins TRBV6-2 or TRBV6-3 and TRBJ2-5; D uncertain. Between the trimmed V and J ends, which lost 6 bases and 1 base, there was a span of 9 bases. The germline gives CDR1 MNHEY, CDR2 SVGEGT. The CDR3 extends over 13 amino acids. The chain's CDR3 is CASSRVPQETQYF. The CDR3, as DNA: TGTGCCAGCAGCCGGGTACCCCAAGAGACCCAGTACTTC.

This clonotype was recorded many times. The chain recombines TRBV6-2 or TRBV6-3 with TRBJ2-1; D uncertain. Trimming took off 6 bases at V and 8 bases at J, with 8 bases between the two ends. The CDR3 length is 11 residues. Germline-derived CDR1 and CDR2 are MNHEY and SVGEGT. The CDR3 is CASSDVHEQFF. CDR3 DNA: TGTGCCAGCAGCGACGTCCATGAGCAGTTCTTC.

The sample holds many counts of this clonotype. This chain connects TRBV7-2 to TRBJ2-5, with 11 positions matching TRBD2. This CDR3 contains 15 residues. The V and J ends lost 5 bases and 7 bases, in that order; junction bases with no gene match: 9. Germline values: CDR1 SGHTA, CDR2 FQGNSA. CDR3: CASSGGLAARGTQYF. DNA for the CDR3: TGTGCCAGCAGCGGGGGACTAGCGGCGCGAGGGACCCAGTACTTC.

The rearrangement uses TRBV20-1 and TRBJ2-3; possible D gene TRBD1, 6 bases. This CDR3 contains 14 residues. V shed 0 bases and J shed 7 bases, with 14 bases lying between them. Germline CDR1 reads DFQATT; CDR2 reads SNEGSKA (reference sequence). The CDR3 spells CSAREGQGVNTQYF. CDR3 bases: TGCAGTGCTAGAGAGGGACAAGGGGTCAATACGCAGTATTTT.

This clonotype was counted at least ten times. The chain employs TRBV12-3 or TRBV12-4 and TRBJ2-3, with D perhaps matching TRBD2 (6 bases). V was trimmed by 5 bases and J by 10 bases, leaving 19 bases between them. This CDR3 spans 14 amino acids. CDR3 nucleotides: TGTGCCAGCAGTCCGGGAGACTGGATGGGTGCGCAGTATTTT. Protein product: CASSPGDWMGAQYF.

This clonotype was recorded at least ten times. The chain joins TRBV29-1 to TRBJ2-7, with 9 positions matching TRBD1. V shed 6 bases, J shed 0 bases, and the junction held 15 bases outside the gene matches. The germline V gene encodes CDR1 SQVTM and CDR2 ANQGSEA. The CDR3 runs 17 residues. In DNA, the CDR3 is TGCAGCGTGTCCGTTCTCGTGAGGACAGGGGTCTCCTACGAGCAGTACTTC. This encodes CSVSVLVRTGVSYEQYF.

This clonotype was observed many times. CDR3 sequence: CAWSPSSAQETQYF. The CDR3 DNA reads as TGTGCCTGGAGTCCTAGCAGCGCACAAGAGACCCAGTACTTC. The chain carries TRBV30 and TRBJ2-5; weak D call: TRBD2 (5 bases). The CDR3 is 14 amino acids. V lost 2 bases to trimming and J lost 2 bases, with 12 bases between them. From germline, CDR1 is GTSNPN and CDR2 SVGIG (reference sequence).

The V call is TRBV20-1, the J call TRBJ2-3; 14 nucleotides agree with TRBD2. In germline, CDR1 is DFQATT, CDR2 SNEGSKA (reference sequence). The length of the CDR3 is 17 residues. CDR3 bases: TGCTGCGCTACTGGACTAGCGGGAGGCTTGGCCACAGATACGCAGTATTTT. The encoded protein is CCATGLAGGLATDTQYF.